Below are 16 T cell receptor beta chains sequenced from a single sample in a study of T cell repertoires in cytomegalovirus infection. TCRdb reanalysed the reads using MiXCR and keeps one entry per CDR3 protein. The sample shows some 680,000 distinct CDR3 sequences, roughly 36% of them seen only once. The source material was PBMCs. The receptors here all came from a human donor in good health (CMV status not recorded). Some clones in this sample may be carry-over from other donors' samples.

This clonotype was counted a few times. The V call is TRBV5-1, the J call TRBJ1-6; TRBD1 matches at 8 bases. The CDR3 covers 15 residues. The junction had 7 bases not matched to a gene; V was cut back by 5 bases and J by 6 bases. The germline gives CDR1 SGHRS, CDR2 YFSETQ. CDR3 sequence (DNA): TGCGCCAGCAGGGGGTCGGACAGGGCTAATTCACCCCTCCACTTT. As protein: CASRGSDRANSPLHF.

The DNA for the CDR3 is TGTGCCAGCAGGATCTGGACAGGGCGAGCCAAAAACATTCAGTACTTC. The encoded protein is CASRIWTGRAKNIQYF. This chain uses TRBV27 with TRBJ2-4, with 8 bases fitting TRBD1. This CDR3 has 16 amino acids. With 6 bases clipped from V and 0 bases from J, the junction kept 7 bases outside the gene matches. Looked up from germline, CDR1 is MNHEY and CDR2 is SMNVEV (reference sequence).

The V call is TRBV19, the J call TRBJ1-1; 7 bases map to TRBD1. This CDR3 spans 15 amino acids. Germline CDR1 reads LNHDA; CDR2 reads SQIVND (reference sequence). The junction had 7 bases not matched to a gene; V was cut back by 5 bases and J by 1 base. The CDR3: CASSPMTGRNTEAFF. The CDR3 DNA sequence: TGTGCCAGTAGTCCTATGACAGGGAGGAACACTGAAGCTTTCTTT.

There are a few counts of this clonotype. The chain couples TRBV12-3 or TRBV12-4 to TRBJ2-1, with D perhaps matching TRBD1 (6 bases). Trimming took off 6 bases at V and 13 bases at J, with 16 bases between the two ends. The CDR3 contains 12 residues. The CDR3 protein is CASSPGQLIQFF. The DNA of the CDR3 is TGTGCCAGCAGCCCTGGACAGTTGATCCAGTTCTTC.

The genes are TRBV5-1 and TRBJ1-5; 9 nucleotides agree with TRBD1. Germline loops: CDR1 SGHRS, CDR2 YFSETQ. This CDR3 has 15 amino acids. J gave up 5 bases and V 0 bases, and 3 bases lay outside the gene matches. The CDR3, as DNA: TGCGCCAGCAGCTTGGGGGACAGGGCCGATCAGCCCCAGCATTTT. Translated: CASSLGDRADQPQHF. The full variable domain, rest sourced from reference TRBV5-1 and TRBJ1-5, is KAGVTQTPRYLIKTRGQQVTLSCSPISGHRSVSWYQQTPGQGLQFLFEYFSETQRNKGNFPGRFSGRQFSNSRSEMNVSTLELGDSALYLCASSLGDRADQPQHFGDGTRLSIL.

The DNA for the CDR3 is TGTGCCAGCAGAGCCGGACAGGGTAGTATCGAGCAGTACTTC. Residues: CASRAGQGSIEQYF. The V gene is TRBV2, the J gene TRBJ2-7; 8 bases line up with TRBD1. J was trimmed by 6 bases and V by 6 bases; bases with no gene match: 10. Per germline, CDR1 SNHLY and CDR2 FYNNEI. The CDR3 sequence is 14 residues long.

This clonotype was seen many times. The CDR3 nucleotides are TGTGCCAGCAGCTTAGAAAGTGGGGTGGCGGAAAAACTGTTTTTT. The encoded protein is CASSLESGVAEKLFF. The chain combines TRBV7-2 with TRBJ1-4; D ambiguous. V was cut by 1 base and J by 8 bases, with 14 bases left in between. The CDR3 totals 15 residues. The germline V gene has CDR1 SGHTA and CDR2 FQGNSA.

This clonotype was seen just once. This may come from a read error, since a much larger clone is one base off. The genes are TRBV7-6 and TRBJ2-7, with 7 bases lining up with TRBD1. The CDR3 is 14 amino acids. V was pared by 3 bases and J by 9 bases, with 11 bases of the junction left unmatched. The germline V gene has CDR1 SGHVS and CDR2 FNYEAQ. The CDR3 protein is CASSFQQGKVGQYF. The CDR3 region has the DNA TGTGCCAGCAGCTTCCAACAGGGGAAGGTGGGGCAGTACTTC.

The chain uses TRBV4-1 and TRBJ1-5; D not resolved. There are 15 residues in the CDR3. The V and J ends lost 2 bases and 0 bases respectively, with 8 bases between them. Germline V gene sequence: CDR1 MGHRA, CDR2 YSYEKL. The CDR3 nucleotides read TGCGCCAGCAGCCAAACAGAGAATAGCAATCAGCCCCAGCATTTT. This encodes CASSQTENSNQPQHF.

The V call is TRBV7-3, the J call TRBJ1-1, with D possibly being TRBD1 (6 bases). Germline assignment: CDR1 SGHTA and CDR2 FQGTGA. The V and J ends lost 2 bases and 4 bases respectively, with 14 bases between them. CDR3 length equals 15 residues. The CDR3 DNA is TGTGCCAGCAGCTTACAAAAAGGGGGAAGCACTGAAGCTTTCTTT. It translates to CASSLQKGGSTEAFF.

The gene calls are TRBV5-1 and TRBJ1-1; weak D call: TRBD1 (5 bases). The CDR3 is 15 residues long. V lost 3 bases to trimming and J lost 0 bases, with 12 bases between them. The germline V gene encodes CDR1 SGHRS and CDR2 YFSETQ. CDR3 in DNA: TGCGCCAGCAGCTCCAACGGGGGGTTGAACACTGAAGCTTTCTTT. It encodes CASSSNGGLNTEAFF.

This clonotype was seen a few times. The CDR3 region is CASSNQPLQTFTGELFF. DNA for the CDR3: TGTGCCAGCAGCAATCAACCCCTTCAGACGTTCACCGGGGAGCTGTTTTTT. The chain recombines TRBV7-8 with TRBJ2-2; D not resolved. The CDR3 loop spans 17 amino acids. V lost 5 bases, J lost 4 bases, and 20 bases lay in between. The V gene's germline CDR1 is SGHVS and CDR2 FQNEAQ.

This rearrangement joins TRBV24-1 to TRBJ2-2; D unclear. Trimming took 4 bases from V and 4 from J, leaving 15 bases between them. CDR3 length: 16 amino acids. Germline V gene lookup returns CDR1 KGHDR and CDR2 SFDVKD. CDR3 loop: CATSDHPDTITGELFF. Written as DNA, the CDR3 is TGTGCCACCAGTGACCACCCAGATACGATCACCGGGGAGCTGTTTTTT.

This chain uses TRBV9 with TRBJ2-3; 9 bases map to TRBD2. This CDR3 is built from 17 residues. The V and J ends lost 0 bases and 3 bases, in that order; junction bases with no gene match: 8. Germline CDR1 is SGDLS and CDR2 is YYNGEE. The CDR3 DNA sequence: TGTGCCAGCAGCGTAGGTTCTTCTAGCGGGGTGACAGATACGCAGTATTTT. Encoded protein: CASSVGSSSGVTDTQYF.

The rearrangement uses TRBV20-1 and TRBJ1-2, with D tentatively TRBD1 (5 bases). There are 13 residues in the CDR3. V lost 3 bases to trimming and J lost 11 bases, with 19 bases between them. Germline lookup yields CDR1 DFQATT and CDR2 SNEGSKA (reference sequence). CDR3 loop: CSARSQGYWTYTF. CDR3 in DNA: TGCAGTGCTAGGAGTCAGGGCTATTGGACTTACACCTTC.

The sample holds a few counts of this clonotype. The chain carries TRBV6-5 and TRBJ1-1; TRBD1 aligns across 8 bases. CDR3 length equals 18 residues. CDR1 is MNHEY, CDR2 SVGAGI, per germline. V lost 2 bases, J lost 3 bases, and 14 bases stayed unmatched. CDR3: CASSYAATTGALYTEAFF. The DNA for the CDR3 is TGTGCCAGCAGTTACGCTGCCACGACAGGGGCTTTGTACACTGAAGCTTTCTTT.